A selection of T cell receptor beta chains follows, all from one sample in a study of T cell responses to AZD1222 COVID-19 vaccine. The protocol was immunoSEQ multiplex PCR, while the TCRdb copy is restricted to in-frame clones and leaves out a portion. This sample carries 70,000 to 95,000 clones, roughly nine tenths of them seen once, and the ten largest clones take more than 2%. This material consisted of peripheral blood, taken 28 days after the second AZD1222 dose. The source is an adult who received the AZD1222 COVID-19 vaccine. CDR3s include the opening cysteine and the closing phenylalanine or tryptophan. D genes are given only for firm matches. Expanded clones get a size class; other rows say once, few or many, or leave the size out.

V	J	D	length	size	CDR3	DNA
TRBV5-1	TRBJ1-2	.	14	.	CASSLESTNYGYTF	TGCGCCAGCAGCTTGGAGTCCACGAACTATGGCTACACCTTC
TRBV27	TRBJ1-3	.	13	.	CASRKGRGNTIYF	TGTGCCAGCAGGAAGGGTCGTGGAAACACCATATATTTT
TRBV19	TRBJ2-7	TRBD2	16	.	CASRETGLAGVYEQYF	TGTGCCAGTCGAGAGACGGGACTAGCGGGAGTTTACGAGCAGTACTTC
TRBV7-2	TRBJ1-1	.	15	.	CASTSNRVGDTEAFF	TGTGCCAGCACCTCCAACAGGGTTGGGGACACTGAAGCTTTCTTT
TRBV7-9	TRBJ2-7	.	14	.	CASTSDRQESEQYF	TGTGCCAGCACCTCCGACAGGCAAGAATCCGAGCAGTACTTC
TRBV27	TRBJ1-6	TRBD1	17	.	CASSTKPERDRGSPLHF	TGTGCCAGCAGTACCAAACCGGAGCGGGACAGGGGTTCACCCCTCCACTTT
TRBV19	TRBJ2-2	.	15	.	CARRLDSANTGELFF	TGTGCCAGGCGCCTTGACAGCGCGAACACCGGGGAGCTGTTTTTT
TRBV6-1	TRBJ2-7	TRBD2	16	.	CASSELWGLAGHEQYF	TGTGCCAGCAGTGAACTCTGGGGACTAGCGGGTCACGAGCAGTACTTC
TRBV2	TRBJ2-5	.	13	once	CASSWTVLETQYF	TGTGCCAGCTCTTGGACAGTCCTAGAGACCCAGTACTTC
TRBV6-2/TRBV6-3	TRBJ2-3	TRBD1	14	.	CASSDRGPTDTQYF	TGTGCCAGCAGTGACAGGGGGCCCACAGATACGCAGTATTTT
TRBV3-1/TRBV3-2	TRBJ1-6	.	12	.	CASSQGVSPLHF	TGTGCCAGCAGCCAAGGGGTCTCACCCCTCCACTTT
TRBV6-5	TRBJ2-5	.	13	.	CASTRGLGETQYF	TGTGCCAGCACTCGGGGGCTGGGGGAGACCCAGTACTTC
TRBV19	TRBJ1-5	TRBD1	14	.	CASSSRQGLQPQHF	TGTGCCAGTAGTTCCCGACAGGGACTCCAGCCCCAGCATTTT
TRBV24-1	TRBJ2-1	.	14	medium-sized	CATSDGRDYNEQFF	TGTGCCACCAGTGATGGTCGGGATTACAATGAGCAGTTCTTC
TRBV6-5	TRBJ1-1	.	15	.	CASSYSMGVGTEAFF	TGTGCCAGCAGTTACTCGATGGGGGTAGGCACTGAAGCTTTCTTT
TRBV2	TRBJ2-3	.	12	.	CASSGERDTQYF	TGTGCCAGCAGTGGTGAGAGAGATACGCAGTATTTT
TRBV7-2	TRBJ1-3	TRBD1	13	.	CASSSGQGNTIYF	TGTGCCAGCAGCTCGGGACAGGGAAACACCATATATTTT
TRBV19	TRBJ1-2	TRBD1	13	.	CASSKQGSYGYTF	TGTGCCAGTAGTAAACAGGGGAGCTATGGCTACACCTTC
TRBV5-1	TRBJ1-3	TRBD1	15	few	CASSWSGGTGNTIYF	TGCGCCAGCAGCTGGTCAGGGGGGACTGGAAACACCATATATTTT
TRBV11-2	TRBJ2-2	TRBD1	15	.	CASSQPGQQAGELFF	TGTGCCAGCAGCCAACCGGGACAGCAAGCCGGGGAGCTGTTTTTT
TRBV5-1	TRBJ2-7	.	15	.	CASSTEGPRPHEQYF	TGCGCCAGCAGTACGGAGGGGCCTAGGCCACACGAGCAGTACTTC
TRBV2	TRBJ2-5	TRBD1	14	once	CASRAGTGPVTQYF	TGTGCCAGCAGGGCCGGGACAGGGCCGGTGACCCAGTACTTC
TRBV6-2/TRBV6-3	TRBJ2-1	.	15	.	CASSYNRDWWNEQFF	TGTGCCAGCAGTTATAACCGGGACTGGTGGAATGAGCAGTTCTTC
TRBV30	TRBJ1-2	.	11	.	CAWKMGSGYTF	TGTGCCTGGAAGATGGGTAGCGGCTACACCTTC
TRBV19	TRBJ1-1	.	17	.	CASRPPGEGVESTEAFF	TGTGCCAGTAGACCTCCGGGAGAGGGTGTTGAGTCCACTGAAGCTTTCTTT
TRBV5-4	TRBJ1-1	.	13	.	CASSGGVVTEAFF	TGTGCCAGCAGCGGCGGGGTAGTCACTGAAGCTTTCTTT
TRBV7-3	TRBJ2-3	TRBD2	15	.	CASSRGGGGTDTQYF	TGTGCCAGCAGCCGCGGGGGAGGGGGCACAGATACGCAGTATTTT
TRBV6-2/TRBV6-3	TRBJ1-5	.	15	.	CASSYFDSRDQPQHF	TGTGCCAGCAGTTATTTCGACAGTCGGGATCAGCCCCAGCATTTT
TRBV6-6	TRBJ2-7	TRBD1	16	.	CASSYVQGARSYEQYF	TGTGCCAGCAGTTACGTCCAGGGGGCAAGGTCCTACGAGCAGTACTTC
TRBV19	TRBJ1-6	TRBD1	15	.	CASSPRTGGNSPLHF	TGTGCCAGTAGTCCGCGGACAGGAGGGAATTCACCCCTCCACTTT
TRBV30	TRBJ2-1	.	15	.	CAWEREAGVYNEQFF	TGTGCCTGGGAAAGAGAGGCAGGGGTCTACAATGAGCAGTTCTTC